Listed below are T cell receptor beta chains from one sample, sequenced in a study of Ad26.COV2.S vaccination and SARS-CoV-2 variants. Using immunoSEQ multiplex PCR, the repertoire was profiled, and TCRdb retains in-frame clones only, with some absent. The sample has roughly 510,000 clones, around 88% seen once. The sequencing used peripheral blood, collected in a trial of Ad26.COV2.S vaccine versus placebo. The receptors here all came from a person aged 18 to 59 who received the Ad26.COV2.S COVID-19 vaccine or a placebo. Both conserved end residues are part of each CDR3. Each record gives: D gene, V gene, clone size, J gene, CDR3 protein, CDR3 DNA. The D gene is left open where the match is weak. The size field is filled for only some rows; it gives once, few, many or a size class.

TRBD1	TRBV5-1	-	TRBJ1-1	CASSPRGPGDTEAFF	TGCGCCAGCAGCCCCAGGGGGCCAGGGGACACTGAAGCTTTCTTT
-	TRBV28	-	TRBJ2-7	CASGDDEQYF	TGTGCCAGCGGGGACGACGAGCAGTACTTC
-	TRBV28	-	TRBJ1-2	CASGSDTGNYGYTF	TGTGCCAGCGGATCAGACACAGGGAACTATGGCTACACCTTC
TRBD2	TRBV25-1	-	TRBJ2-1	CASSDFSGRGREEQFF	TGTGCCAGCAGTGACTTCAGCGGGAGAGGGAGGGAGGAGCAGTTCTTC
-	TRBV1	once	TRBJ2-3	CTSRHTSFSTDTQYF	TGCACCAGCCGCCATACTAGCTTTAGCACAGATACGCAGTATTTT
-	TRBV28	-	TRBJ2-3	CASSFGRSADTQYF	TGTGCCAGCAGTTTTGGGCGGAGTGCAGATACGCAGTATTTT
TRBD1	TRBV4-3	-	TRBJ1-3	CASSQGTGTGNTIYF	TGCGCCAGCAGCCAAGGGACAGGGACTGGAAACACCATATATTTT
TRBD2	TRBV7-2	-	TRBJ2-3	CASSPGLAAPDTQYF	TGTGCCAGCAGCCCCGGACTAGCGGCCCCGGATACGCAGTATTTT
-	TRBV1	-	TRBJ2-7	CTSPGGGRTSGYEQYF	TGCACCAGTCCAGGTGGAGGCAGGACTAGCGGATACGAGCAGTACTTC
-	TRBV4-3	-	TRBJ1-5	CASSPGTNQPQHF	TGCGCCAGCAGCCCAGGGACCAATCAGCCCCAGCATTTT
-	TRBV14	-	TRBJ2-2	CASSQVGGSGELFF	TGTGCCAGCAGCCAAGTCGGAGGTTCCGGGGAGCTGTTTTTT
-	TRBV30	-	TRBJ1-2	CAWSVPGYGYTF	TGTGCCTGGAGTGTACCGGGGTATGGCTACACCTTC
TRBD1	TRBV5-1	-	TRBJ1-1	CASSSMTGGTEAFF	TGCGCCAGCAGCTCTATGACAGGGGGGACTGAAGCTTTCTTT
-	TRBV7-2	-	TRBJ2-7	CASSFRPSSYEQYF	TGTGCCAGCAGCTTTCGTCCGAGCTCCTACGAGCAGTACTTC
TRBD1	TRBV2	-	TRBJ1-1	CASTGNRGASSEAFF	TGTGCCAGCACCGGAAACAGGGGGGCCTCCTCTGAAGCTTTCTTT
-	TRBV28	-	TRBJ2-5	CASSLNRETQYF	TGTGCCAGCAGTTTAAATCGGGAGACCCAGTACTTC
-	TRBV3-1/TRBV3-2	-	TRBJ1-6	CASSQGSGGSYNSPLHF	TGTGCCAGCAGCCAAGGAAGTGGGGGCAGCTATAATTCACCCCTCCACTTT